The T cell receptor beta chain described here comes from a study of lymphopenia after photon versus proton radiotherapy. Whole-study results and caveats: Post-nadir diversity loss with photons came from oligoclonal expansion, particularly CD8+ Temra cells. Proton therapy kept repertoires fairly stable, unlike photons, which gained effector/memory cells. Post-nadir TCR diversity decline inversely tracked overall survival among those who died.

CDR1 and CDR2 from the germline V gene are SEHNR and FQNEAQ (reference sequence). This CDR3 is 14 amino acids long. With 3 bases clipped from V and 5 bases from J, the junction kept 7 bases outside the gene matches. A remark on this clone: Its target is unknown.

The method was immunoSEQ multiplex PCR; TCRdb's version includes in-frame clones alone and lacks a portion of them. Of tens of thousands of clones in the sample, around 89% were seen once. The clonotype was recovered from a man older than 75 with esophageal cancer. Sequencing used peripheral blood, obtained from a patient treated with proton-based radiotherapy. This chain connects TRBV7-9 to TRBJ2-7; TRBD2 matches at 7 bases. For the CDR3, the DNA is TGTGCCAGCAGCTTGGGGGGGGTGGGCGACGAGCAGTACTTC. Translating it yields CASSLGGVGDEQYF.